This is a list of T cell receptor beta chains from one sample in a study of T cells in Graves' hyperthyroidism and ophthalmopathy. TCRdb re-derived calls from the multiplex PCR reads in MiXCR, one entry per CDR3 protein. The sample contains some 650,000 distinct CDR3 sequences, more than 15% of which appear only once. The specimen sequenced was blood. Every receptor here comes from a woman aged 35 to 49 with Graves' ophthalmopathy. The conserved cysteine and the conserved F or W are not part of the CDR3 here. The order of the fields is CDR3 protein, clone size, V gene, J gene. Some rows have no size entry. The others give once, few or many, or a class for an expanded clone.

ASRLAGGPQGQY,few,TRBV7-2,TRBJ2-7
SVEPGSEAF,NA,TRBV29-1,TRBJ1-1
ASSLRWGLEKLF,many,TRBV12-3/TRBV12-4,TRBJ1-4
ASSPTGHSNQPQH,NA,TRBV19,TRBJ1-5
ASSLSTGPQETQY,many,TRBV27,TRBJ2-5
ASSLHGTGSTYEQY,many,TRBV11-3,TRBJ2-7
ASSLEQYNSPLH,NA,TRBV5-1,TRBJ1-6
ASSSTGNDSPLH,few,TRBV7-9,TRBJ1-6
ASSLLAGVVRGTQY,many,TRBV7-2,TRBJ2-5
SVVGGRGEAF,few,TRBV29-1,TRBJ1-1
ASSVSRAEGETQY,few,TRBV9,TRBJ2-5
ASSVGALSEKLF,few,TRBV9,TRBJ1-4
ASSLASSGGGGTQY,NA,TRBV5-1,TRBJ2-3
ASSQGGSRYNEQF,NA,TRBV5-6,TRBJ2-1
AWRDRGGYGYT,many,TRBV30,TRBJ1-2
ASSLKGRPGPDNSPLH,NA,TRBV7-3,TRBJ1-6
ASSPWEARATGETQY,NA,TRBV25-1,TRBJ2-5
ASSLRVAGGLDEQF,NA,TRBV27,TRBJ2-1
ASSPAGGWSYEQY,few,TRBV4-1,TRBJ2-7
ASRGGGATDTQY,many,TRBV6-1,TRBJ2-3
ASSPRAGEDTQY,NA,TRBV7-8,TRBJ2-3
SVEPTVMNTEAF,NA,TRBV29-1,TRBJ1-1
ASSDRLMNTEAF,many,TRBV2,TRBJ1-1
ASSSPGGQTRTDTQY,many,TRBV6-1,TRBJ2-3
SAHTGQGVNTEAF,NA,TRBV20-1,TRBJ1-1
SAEDSYSGNTIY,NA,TRBV29-1,TRBJ1-3
ASSFRLASSYNEQF,many,TRBV11-2,TRBJ2-1
ASSFGGQGWETQY,few,TRBV5-1,TRBJ2-5
ASSPGTSGSRGNEQF,NA,TRBV7-3,TRBJ2-1
ASKLADFNEQF,many,TRBV6-1,TRBJ2-1
ATWLAGRSYNEQF,many,TRBV9,TRBJ2-1
SAREAGGPYGQY,few,TRBV20-1,TRBJ2-7
SALHGVSTDTQY,many,TRBV20-1,TRBJ2-3